This T cell receptor (beta chain) appears in the sequencing data of a study of shared clonotypes between healthy human individuals. On this clone itself: Its matching antigen is unknown.

Method: immunoSEQ multiplex PCR; TCRdb's copy keeps in-frame clones and lacks some. The sample consists of fewer than 1.6 million clones, about 98.5% of them appearing once. The CDR3 loop spans 11 amino acids. Losses at the gene ends were 10 bases for V and 4 bases for J; bases not matched to a gene: 4. CDR1 is SNHLY and CDR2 is FYNNEI in the germline V gene. Study findings and constraints: Non-shared clonotypes had lower generation probabilities than clonotypes shared by all four sorted-subset donors.

V gene TRBV2 combines with J gene TRBJ2-7, with TRBD1 matching 7 bases. The sequencing sample was made of naive CD4+ T cells sorted from blood. Subset in this sample: CD45RA+ positively selected. This TCR was recovered from a man aged 30 to 45 in good health. The CDR3 protein is CATRGLYEQYF. DNA for the CDR3: TGTGCCACCAGGGGGTTGTACGAGCAGTACTTC.